The clone carrying this T cell receptor beta chain has just a few counts. The sample originates from a study of identical twins. V lost 3 bases, J lost 5 bases, and 16 bases lay in between. The CDR3 is made up of 14 amino acids. Germline V gene data show CDR1 as DFQATT and CDR2 as SNEGSKA (reference sequence). TCRdb redid the calling of the 5' RACE reads with MiXCR, one entry per CDR3 protein. The sample records roughly 770,000 distinct CDR3 sequences, 18% being singletons. The same data also went into a second study, on T cells expressing NK-cell markers. From that study: Once again these clonotypes came out on top in the CD3+CD56-NKG2C+ fraction of a few donors.

This chain links TRBV20-1 with TRBJ2-5; TRBD1 is a possible D gene (5 bases). Sequencing was carried out using PBMCs. The TCR comes from a woman under 30 in good health. This chain's CDR3 is CSASPWGPMETQYF. The CDR3 region has the DNA TGCAGTGCTAGCCCCTGGGGCCCCATGGAGACCCAGTACTTC.